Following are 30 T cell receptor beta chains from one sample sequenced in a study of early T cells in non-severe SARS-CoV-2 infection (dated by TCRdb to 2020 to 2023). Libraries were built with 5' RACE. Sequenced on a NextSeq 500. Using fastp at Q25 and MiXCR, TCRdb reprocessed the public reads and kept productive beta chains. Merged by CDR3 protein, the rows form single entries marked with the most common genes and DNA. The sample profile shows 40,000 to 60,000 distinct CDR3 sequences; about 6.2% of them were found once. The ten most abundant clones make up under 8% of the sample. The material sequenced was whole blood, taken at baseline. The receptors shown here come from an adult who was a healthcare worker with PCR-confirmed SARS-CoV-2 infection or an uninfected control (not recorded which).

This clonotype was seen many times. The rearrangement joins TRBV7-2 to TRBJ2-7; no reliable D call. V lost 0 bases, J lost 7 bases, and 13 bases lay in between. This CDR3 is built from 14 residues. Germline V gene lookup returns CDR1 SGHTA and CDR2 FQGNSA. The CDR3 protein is CASSLARLWAEQYF. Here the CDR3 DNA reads TGTGCCAGCAGCTTAGCTAGGCTCTGGGCTGAGCAGTACTTC.

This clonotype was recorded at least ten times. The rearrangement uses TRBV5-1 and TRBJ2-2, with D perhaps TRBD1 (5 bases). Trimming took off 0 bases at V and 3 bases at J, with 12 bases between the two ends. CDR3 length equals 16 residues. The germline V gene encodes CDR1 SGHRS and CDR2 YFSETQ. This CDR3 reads CASSLARAMYTGELFF. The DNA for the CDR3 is TGCGCCAGCAGCTTGGCCAGGGCTATGTACACCGGGGAGCTGTTTTTT.

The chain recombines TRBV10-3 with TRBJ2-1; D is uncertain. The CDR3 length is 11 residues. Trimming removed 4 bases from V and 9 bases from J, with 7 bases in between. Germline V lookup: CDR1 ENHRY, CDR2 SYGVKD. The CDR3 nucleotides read TGTGCCATCAGTGCAGCTCTTGAGCAGTTCTTC. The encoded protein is CAISAALEQFF.

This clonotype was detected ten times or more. The CDR3 region has the DNA TGCAGTGCCTCCTCGACGGCAGCGCAAGAGACCCAGTACTTC. Protein product: CSASSTAAQETQYF. V gene TRBV20-1 combines with J gene TRBJ2-5; unclear D gene. Trimming took 6 bases from V and 2 from J, leaving 16 bases between them. CDR1 is DFQATT and CDR2 is SNEGSKA in the germline V gene (reference sequence). The CDR3 runs 14 residues.

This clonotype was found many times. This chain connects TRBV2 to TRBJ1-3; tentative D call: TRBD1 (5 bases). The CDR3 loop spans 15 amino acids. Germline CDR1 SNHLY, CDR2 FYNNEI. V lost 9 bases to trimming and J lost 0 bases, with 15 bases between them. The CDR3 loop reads CASNSGPGSGNTIYF. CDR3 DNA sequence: TGTGCCAGTAACTCAGGGCCGGGCTCTGGAAACACCATATATTTT.

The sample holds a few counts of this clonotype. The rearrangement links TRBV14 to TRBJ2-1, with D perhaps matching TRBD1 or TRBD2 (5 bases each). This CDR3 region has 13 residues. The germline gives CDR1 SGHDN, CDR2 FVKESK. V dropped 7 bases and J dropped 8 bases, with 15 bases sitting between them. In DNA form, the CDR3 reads TGTGCCAGCACCGGGGACCTAGGGGATGAGCAGTTCTTC. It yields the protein CASTGDLGDEQFF.

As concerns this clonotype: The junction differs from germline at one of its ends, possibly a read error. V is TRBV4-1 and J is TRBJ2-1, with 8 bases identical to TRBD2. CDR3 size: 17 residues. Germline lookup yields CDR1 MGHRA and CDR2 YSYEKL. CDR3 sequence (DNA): TGCGCCGGCAGCCAAAGCGCGGCGGGAGGCTCCTACAATGAGCAGTTCTTC. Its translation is CAGSQSAAGGSYNEQFF.

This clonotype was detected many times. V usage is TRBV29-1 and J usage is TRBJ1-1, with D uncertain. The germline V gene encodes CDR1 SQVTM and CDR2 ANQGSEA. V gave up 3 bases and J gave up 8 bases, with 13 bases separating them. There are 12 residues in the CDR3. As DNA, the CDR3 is TGCAGCGTTGAGGTTCCCCGGTCGGAAGCTTTCTTT. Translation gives CSVEVPRSEAFF. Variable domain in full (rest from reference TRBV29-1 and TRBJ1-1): SAVISQKPSRDICQRGTSLTIQCQVDSQVTMMFWYRQQPGQSLTLIATANQGSEATYESGFVIDKFPISRPNLTFSTLTVSNMSPEDSSIYLCSVEVPRSEAFFGQGTRLTVV.

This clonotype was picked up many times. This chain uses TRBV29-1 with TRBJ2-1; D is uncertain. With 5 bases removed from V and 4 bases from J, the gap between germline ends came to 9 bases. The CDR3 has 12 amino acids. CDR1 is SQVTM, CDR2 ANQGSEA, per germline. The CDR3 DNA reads TGCAGCGTTTTTAGGGATTACAATGAGCAGTTCTTC. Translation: CSVFRDYNEQFF.

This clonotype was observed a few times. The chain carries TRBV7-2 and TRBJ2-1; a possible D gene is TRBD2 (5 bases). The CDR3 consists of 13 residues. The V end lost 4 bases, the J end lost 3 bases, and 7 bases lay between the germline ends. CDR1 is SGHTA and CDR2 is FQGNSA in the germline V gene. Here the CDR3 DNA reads TGTGCCAGCAGCTACCGGGACTACAATGAGCAGTTCTTC. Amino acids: CASSYRDYNEQFF. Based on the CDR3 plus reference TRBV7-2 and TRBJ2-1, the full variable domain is GAGVSQSPSNKVTEKGKDVELRCDPISGHTALYWYRQSLGQGLEFLIYFQGNSAPDKSGLPSDRFSAERTGGSVSTLTIQRTQQEDSAVYLCASSYRDYNEQFFGPGTRLTVL.

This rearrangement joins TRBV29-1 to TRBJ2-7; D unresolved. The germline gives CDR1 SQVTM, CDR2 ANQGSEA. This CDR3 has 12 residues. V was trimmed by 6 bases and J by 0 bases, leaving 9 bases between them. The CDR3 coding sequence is TGCAGCGTCCTCGGTAGCTCCTACGAGCAGTACTTC. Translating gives CSVLGSSYEQYF.

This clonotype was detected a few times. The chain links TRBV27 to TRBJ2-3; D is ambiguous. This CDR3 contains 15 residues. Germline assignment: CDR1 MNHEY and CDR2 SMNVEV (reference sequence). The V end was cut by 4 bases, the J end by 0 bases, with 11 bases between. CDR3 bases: TGTGCCAGCAGTTCAGGCCGAGTAAGCACAGATACGCAGTATTTT. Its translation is CASSSGRVSTDTQYF.

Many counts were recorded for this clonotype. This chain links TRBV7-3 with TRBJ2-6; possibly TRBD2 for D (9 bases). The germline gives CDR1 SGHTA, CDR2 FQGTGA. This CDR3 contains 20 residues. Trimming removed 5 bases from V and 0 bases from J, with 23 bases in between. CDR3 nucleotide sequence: TGTGCCAGCAGCGATCCCCGGACAGGGACTAGCCCCTCTGGGGCCAACGTCCTGACTTTC. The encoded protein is CASSDPRTGTSPSGANVLTF.

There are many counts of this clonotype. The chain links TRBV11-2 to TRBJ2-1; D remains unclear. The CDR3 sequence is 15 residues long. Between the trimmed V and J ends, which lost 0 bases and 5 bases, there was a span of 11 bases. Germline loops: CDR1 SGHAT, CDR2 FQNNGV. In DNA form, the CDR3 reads TGTGCCAGCAGCTTAGATCGCACAGCCCACAATGAGCAGTTCTTC. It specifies CASSLDRTAHNEQFF. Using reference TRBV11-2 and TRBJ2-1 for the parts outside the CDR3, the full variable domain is EAGVAQSPRYKIIEKRQSVAFWCNPISGHATLYWYQQILGQGPKLLIQFQNNGVVDDSQLPKDRFSAERLKGVDSTLKIQPAKLEDSAVYLCASSLDRTAHNEQFFGPGTRLTVL.

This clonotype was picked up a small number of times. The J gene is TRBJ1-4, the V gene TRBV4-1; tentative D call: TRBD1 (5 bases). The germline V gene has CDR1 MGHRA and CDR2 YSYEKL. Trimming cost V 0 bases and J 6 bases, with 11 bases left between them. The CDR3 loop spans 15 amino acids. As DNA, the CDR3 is TGCGCCAGCAGCCAAGAGGAAGTAGGGGATGAAAAACTGTTTTTT. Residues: CASSQEEVGDEKLFF.

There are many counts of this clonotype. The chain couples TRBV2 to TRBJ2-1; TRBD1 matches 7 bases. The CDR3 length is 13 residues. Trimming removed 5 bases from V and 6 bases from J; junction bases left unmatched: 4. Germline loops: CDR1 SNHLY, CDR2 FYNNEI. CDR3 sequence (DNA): TGTGCCAGCAGTCGGGACAGTCTCAATGAGCAGTTCTTC. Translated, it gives CASSRDSLNEQFF.

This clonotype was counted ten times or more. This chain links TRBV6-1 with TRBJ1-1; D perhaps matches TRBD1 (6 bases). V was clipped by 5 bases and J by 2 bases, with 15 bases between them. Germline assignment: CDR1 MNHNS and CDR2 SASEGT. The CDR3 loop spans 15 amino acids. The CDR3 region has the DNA TGTGCCAGCAGTTCCACGGGACACATTAACACTGAAGCTTTCTTT. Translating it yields CASSSTGHINTEAFF.

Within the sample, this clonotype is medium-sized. Here the CDR3 DNA reads TGCAGTGCTAGAGACCACGGGCTGTCTGATCTCGAGCAGTACTTC. It translates to CSARDHGLSDLEQYF. The V gene is TRBV20-1, the J gene TRBJ2-7, with D uncertain. Germline lookup yields CDR1 DFQATT and CDR2 SNEGSKA (reference sequence). CDR3 length equals 15 residues. V dropped 0 bases and J dropped 6 bases, with 18 bases sitting between them.

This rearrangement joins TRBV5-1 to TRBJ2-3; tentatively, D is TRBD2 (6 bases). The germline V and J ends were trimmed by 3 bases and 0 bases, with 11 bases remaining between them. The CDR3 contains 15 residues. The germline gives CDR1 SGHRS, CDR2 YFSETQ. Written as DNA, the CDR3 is TGCGCCAGCAGCTCCAGTGGGACTAGCACAGATACGCAGTATTTT. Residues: CASSSSGTSTDTQYF.

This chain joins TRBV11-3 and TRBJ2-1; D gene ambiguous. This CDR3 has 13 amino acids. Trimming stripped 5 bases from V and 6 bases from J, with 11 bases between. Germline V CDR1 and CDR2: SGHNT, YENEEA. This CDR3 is CASSIGLFNEQFF. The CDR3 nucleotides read TGTGCCAGCAGCATCGGGCTATTCAATGAGCAGTTCTTC.

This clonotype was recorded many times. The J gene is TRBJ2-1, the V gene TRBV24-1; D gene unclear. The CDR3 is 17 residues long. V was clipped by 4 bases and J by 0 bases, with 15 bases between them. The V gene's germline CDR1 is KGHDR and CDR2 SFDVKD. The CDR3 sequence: CATSDPLTRGSYNEQFF. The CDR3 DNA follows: TGTGCCACCAGTGACCCTCTAACCAGAGGCTCCTACAATGAGCAGTTCTTC.

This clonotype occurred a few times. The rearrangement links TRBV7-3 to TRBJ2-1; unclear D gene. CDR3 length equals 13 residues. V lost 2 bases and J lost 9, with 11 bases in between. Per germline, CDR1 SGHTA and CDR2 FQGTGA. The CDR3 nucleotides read TGTGCCAGCAGCTTATATAAGCTCAGTGAGCAGTTCTTC. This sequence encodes CASSLYKLSEQFF. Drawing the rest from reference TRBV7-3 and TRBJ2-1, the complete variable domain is GAGVSQTPSNKVTEKGKYVELRCDPISGHTALYWYRQSLGQGPEFLIYFQGTGAADDSGLPNDRFFAVRPEGSVSTLKIQRTERGDSAVYLCASSLYKLSEQFFGPGTRLTVL.

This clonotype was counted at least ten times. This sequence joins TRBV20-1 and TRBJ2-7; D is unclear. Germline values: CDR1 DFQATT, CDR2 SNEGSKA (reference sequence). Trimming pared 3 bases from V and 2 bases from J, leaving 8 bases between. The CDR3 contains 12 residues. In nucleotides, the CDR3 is TGCAGTGCTAGGCGAGTTACCTACGAGCAGTACTTC. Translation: CSARRVTYEQYF.

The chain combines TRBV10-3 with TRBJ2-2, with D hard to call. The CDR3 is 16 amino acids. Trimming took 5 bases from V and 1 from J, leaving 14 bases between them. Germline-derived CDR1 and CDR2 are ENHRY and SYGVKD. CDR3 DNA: TGTGCCATCAGTCCTAAGGAGATTGGGAACACCGGGGAGCTGTTTTTT. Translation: CAISPKEIGNTGELFF.

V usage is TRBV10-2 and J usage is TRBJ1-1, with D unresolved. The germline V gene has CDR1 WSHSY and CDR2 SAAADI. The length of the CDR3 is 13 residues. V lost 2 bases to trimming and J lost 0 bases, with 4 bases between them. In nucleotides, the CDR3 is TGCGCCAGCAGTGAGGGACTGAACACTGAAGCTTTCTTT. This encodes CASSEGLNTEAFF.

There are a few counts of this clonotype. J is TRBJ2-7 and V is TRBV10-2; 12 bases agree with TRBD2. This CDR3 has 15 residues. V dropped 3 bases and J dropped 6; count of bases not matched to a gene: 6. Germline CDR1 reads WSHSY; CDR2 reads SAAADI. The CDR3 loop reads CASSDTSGRRGEQYF. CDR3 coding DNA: TGCGCCAGCAGTGACACTAGCGGGAGGAGGGGCGAGCAGTACTTC.

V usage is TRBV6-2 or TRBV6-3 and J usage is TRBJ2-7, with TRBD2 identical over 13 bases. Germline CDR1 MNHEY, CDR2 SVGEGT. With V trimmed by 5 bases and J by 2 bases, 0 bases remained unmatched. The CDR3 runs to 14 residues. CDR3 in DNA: TGTGCCAGCAGTGGACTAGCGGGAGCCTACGAGCAGTACTTC. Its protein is CASSGLAGAYEQYF.

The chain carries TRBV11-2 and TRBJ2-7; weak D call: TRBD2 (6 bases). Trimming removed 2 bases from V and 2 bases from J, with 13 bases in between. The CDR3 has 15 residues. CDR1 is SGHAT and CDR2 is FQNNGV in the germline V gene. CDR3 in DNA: TGTGCCAGCAGCTTAACCCAGGGACTTACCTACGAGCAGTACTTC. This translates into CASSLTQGLTYEQYF.

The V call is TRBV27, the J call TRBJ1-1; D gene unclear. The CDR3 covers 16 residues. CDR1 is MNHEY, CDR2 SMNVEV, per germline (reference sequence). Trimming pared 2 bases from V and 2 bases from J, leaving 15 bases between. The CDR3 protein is CASSLGGFGVNTEAFF. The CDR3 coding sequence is TGTGCCAGCAGTTTAGGAGGCTTTGGGGTTAACACTGAAGCTTTCTTT.

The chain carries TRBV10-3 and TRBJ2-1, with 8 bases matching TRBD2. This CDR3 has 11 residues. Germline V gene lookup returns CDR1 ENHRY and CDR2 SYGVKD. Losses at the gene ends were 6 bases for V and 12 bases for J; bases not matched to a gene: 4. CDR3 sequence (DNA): TGTGCCATCAGGACTAGCGAGGTGCAGTTCTTC. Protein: CAIRTSEVQFF.